This T cell receptor (beta chain) was found in a study of blood T cells in healthy people across ages. Notes on the study in general: Compared with aged donors, long-lived donors showed fewer expanded clones, suggesting selection.

For the second PCR, which ran for roughly 6 to 11 cycles, a sample-barcoded 5' primer and a J-beta primer mix were used. TCRdb re-analysed the 5' RACE reads in MiXCR, keeping a single row per CDR3 protein. Among approximately 800,000 distinct CDR3 sequences, approximately 25% were seen once, and the ten largest hold 3% to 4%. Total RNA was isolated from each sample in quantities of at least 5 micrograms. Details on this clonotype: The antigen remains undetermined.

These data also formed part of another study, on T cells of mothers and their children.

Sequencing was carried out using blood. The source is a boy aged 5 to 17 in good health.

The CDR3 protein is CASSQEDSLWQETQYF. CDR3 coding DNA: TGCGCCAGCAGCCAAGAGGACAGCTTGTGGCAAGAGACCCAGTACTTC. V and J are TRBV4-1 and TRBJ2-5; perhaps TRBD1 as D (6 bases). From germline, CDR1 is MGHRA and CDR2 YSYEKL. Trimming took off 0 bases at V and 2 bases at J, with 13 bases between the two ends. This CDR3 contains 16 residues.